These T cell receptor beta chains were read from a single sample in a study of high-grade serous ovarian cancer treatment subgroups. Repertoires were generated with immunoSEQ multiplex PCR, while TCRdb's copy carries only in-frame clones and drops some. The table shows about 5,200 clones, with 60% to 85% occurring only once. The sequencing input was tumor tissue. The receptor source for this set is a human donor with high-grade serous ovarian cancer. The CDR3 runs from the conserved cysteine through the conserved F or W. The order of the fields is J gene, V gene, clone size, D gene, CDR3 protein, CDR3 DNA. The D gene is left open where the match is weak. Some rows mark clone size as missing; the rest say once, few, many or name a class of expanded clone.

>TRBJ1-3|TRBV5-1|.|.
CASSLWDTKGNTIYF
TGCGCCAGCAGCTTGTGGGACACAAAAGGAAACACCATATATTTT
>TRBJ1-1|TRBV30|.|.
CAWSRLRNEAFF
TGTGCCTGGAGTCGCTTGCGGAATGAAGCTTTCTTT
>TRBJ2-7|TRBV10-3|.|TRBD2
CASRSGDLREQYF
TGTGCCAGCAGAAGCGGGGACCTCCGCGAGCAGTACTTC
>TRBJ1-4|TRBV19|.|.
CASSFRNEKLFF
TGTGCCAGTAGTTTTCGAAACGAAAAACTGTTTTTT
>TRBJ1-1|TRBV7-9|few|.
CASSFYDGEAFF
TGTGCCAGCAGCTTTTACGATGGTGAAGCTTTCTTT
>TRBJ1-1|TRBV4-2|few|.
CASSQVQETNTEAFF
TGTGCCAGCAGCCAAGTACAGGAGACGAACACTGAAGCTTTCTTT
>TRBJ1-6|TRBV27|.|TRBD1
CASRDRGNGSPLHF
TGTGCCAGCAGGGACAGGGGGAATGGATCACCCCTCCACTTT
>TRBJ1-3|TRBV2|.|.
CASSEETGISGNTIYF
TGTGCCAGCAGTGAAGAGACAGGAATCTCTGGAAACACCATATATTTT
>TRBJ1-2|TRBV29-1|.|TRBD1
CSVGDSNGYTF
TGCAGCGTGGGGGACAGTAACGGCTACACCTTC
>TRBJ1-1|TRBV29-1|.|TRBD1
CSVGPEDRGRMNTEAFF
TGCAGCGTTGGACCCGAGGACAGGGGGCGAATGAACACTGAAGCTTTCTTT
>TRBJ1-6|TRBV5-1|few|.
CASSLERGHNSPLHF
TGCGCCAGCAGCTTGGAACGGGGCCATAATTCACCCCTCCACTTT
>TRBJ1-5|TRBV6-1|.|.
CASSATVRPTGLNQPQHF
TGTGCCAGCAGTGCAACTGTGCGTCCGACAGGACTCAATCAGCCCCAGCATTTT
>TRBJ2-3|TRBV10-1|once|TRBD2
CASAGAGGPDTQYF
TGCGCCAGCGCCGGAGCGGGGGGGCCGGATACGCAGTATTTT
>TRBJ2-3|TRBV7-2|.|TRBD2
CASSLGLAGGADTQYF
TGTGCCAGCAGCTTAGGGCTAGCGGGGGGGGCAGATACGCAGTATTTT
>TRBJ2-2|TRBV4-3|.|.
CASSQAGGMNTGELFF
TGCGCCAGCAGCCAAGCCGGGGGTATGAACACCGGGGAGCTGTTTTTT
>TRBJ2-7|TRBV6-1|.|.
CASSDPTGRLSYEQYF
TGTGCCAGCAGTGATCCTACAGGGCGGCTATCCTACGAGCAGTACTTC
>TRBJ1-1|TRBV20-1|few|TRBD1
CSVRGQGGAFF
TGCAGTGTTCGAGGCCAGGGGGGAGCTTTCTTT
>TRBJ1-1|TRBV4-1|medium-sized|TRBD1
CASSQDSGTGVRTEAFF
TGCGCCAGCAGCCAAGATAGTGGGACAGGGGTCCGCACTGAAGCTTTCTTT
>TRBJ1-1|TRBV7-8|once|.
CASSLEHRGVGGTEAFF
TGTGCCAGCAGCTTAGAACATCGGGGGGTAGGGGGAACTGAAGCTTTCTTT
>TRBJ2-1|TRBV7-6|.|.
CASSLTSYTSYNEQFF
TGTGCCAGCAGCTTAACGTCTTATACCTCCTACAATGAGCAGTTCTTC
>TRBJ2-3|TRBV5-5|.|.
CASSLRAGAPADTQYF
TGTGCCAGCAGCCTCAGGGCGGGGGCGCCGGCAGATACGCAGTATTTT
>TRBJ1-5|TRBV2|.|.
CASSEAGVDQPQHF
TGTGCCAGCAGTGAAGCAGGGGTTGATCAGCCCCAGCATTTT
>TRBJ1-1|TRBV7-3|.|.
CASRLSPNTEAFF
TGTGCCAGCAGGCTAAGCCCGAACACTGAAGCTTTCTTT
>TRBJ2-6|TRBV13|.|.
CASSLDLGWSSGANVLTF
TGTGCCAGCAGCTTAGACCTGGGTTGGAGCTCTGGGGCCAACGTCCTGACTTTC
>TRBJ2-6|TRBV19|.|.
CASSMNGANVLTF
TGTGCCAGTAGTATGAATGGGGCCAACGTCCTGACTTTC
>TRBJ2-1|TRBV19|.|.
CASSTPLGLSSYNEQFF
TGTGCCAGTAGTACTCCCTTGGGGCTATCCTCCTACAATGAGCAGTTCTTC
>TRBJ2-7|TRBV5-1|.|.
CASSPRQGGYEQYF
TGCGCCAGCAGCCCCCGACAGGGAGGCTACGAGCAGTACTTC
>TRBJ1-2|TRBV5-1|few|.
CASSLAGGPSDGYTF
TGCGCCAGCAGCTTGGCCGGAGGGCCTTCTGATGGCTACACCTTC
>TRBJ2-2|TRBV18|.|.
CASSPPGRQAFTGELFF
TGTGCCAGCTCACCACCAGGGAGACAGGCATTCACCGGGGAGCTGTTTTTT
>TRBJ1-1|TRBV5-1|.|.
CASSPGHGGGIMNTEAFF
TGCGCCAGCAGCCCGGGACACGGTGGAGGAATTATGAACACTGAAGCTTTCTTT
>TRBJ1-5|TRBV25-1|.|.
CASSPGRRGNQPQHF
TGTGCCAGCAGCCCGGGACGGAGGGGGAATCAGCCCCAGCATTTT
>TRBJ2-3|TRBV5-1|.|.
CASSLDQGTTDTQYF
TGCGCCAGCAGCTTGGACCAGGGAACAACAGATACGCAGTATTTT
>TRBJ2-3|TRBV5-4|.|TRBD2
CASSFGGGHTDTQYF
TGTGCCAGCAGCTTCGGCGGGGGGCACACAGATACGCAGTATTTT
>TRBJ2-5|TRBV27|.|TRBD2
CASSLRATPGGRQETQYF
TGTGCCAGCAGTTTACGGGCAACTCCGGGGGGACGCCAAGAGACCCAGTACTTC
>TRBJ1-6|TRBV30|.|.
CAWSFWQGDSPLHF
TGTGCCTGGAGTTTTTGGCAGGGTGATTCACCCCTCCACTTT
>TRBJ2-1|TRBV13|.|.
CASSQRLAFYNEQFF
TGTGCCAGCAGCCAGAGGCTAGCGTTTTACAATGAGCAGTTCTTC
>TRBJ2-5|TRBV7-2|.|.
CASSLAIQETQYF
TGTGCCAGCAGCTTAGCGATACAAGAGACCCAGTACTTC